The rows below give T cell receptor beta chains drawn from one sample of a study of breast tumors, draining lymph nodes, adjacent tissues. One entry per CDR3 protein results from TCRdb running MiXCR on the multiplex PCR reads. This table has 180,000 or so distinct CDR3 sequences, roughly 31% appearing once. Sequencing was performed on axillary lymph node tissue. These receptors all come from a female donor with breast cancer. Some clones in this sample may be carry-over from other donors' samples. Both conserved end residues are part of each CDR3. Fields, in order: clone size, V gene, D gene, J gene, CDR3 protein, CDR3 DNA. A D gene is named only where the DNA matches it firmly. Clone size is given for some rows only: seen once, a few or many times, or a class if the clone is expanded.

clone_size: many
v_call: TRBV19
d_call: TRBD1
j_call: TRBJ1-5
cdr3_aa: CASSADRGLWSNQPQHF
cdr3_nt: TGTGCCAGTAGTGCCGACAGGGGACTTTGGAGCAATCAGCCCCAGCATTTT

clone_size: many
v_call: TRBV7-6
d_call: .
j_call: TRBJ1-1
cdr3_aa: CASSLRRGDTEAFF
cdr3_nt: TGTGCCAGCAGCTTAAGACGGGGGGACACTGAAGCTTTCTTT

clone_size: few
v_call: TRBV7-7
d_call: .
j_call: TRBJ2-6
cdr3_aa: CASSLGGQGDRRANVLTF
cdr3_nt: TGTGCTAGCAGCTTAGGGGGACAAGGGGATCGAAGGGCCAACGTCCTGACTTTC

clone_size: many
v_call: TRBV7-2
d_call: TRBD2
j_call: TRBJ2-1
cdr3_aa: CASSFSSGRREQFF
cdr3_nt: TGTGCCAGCAGCTTCTCTAGCGGGCGCCGTGAGCAGTTCTTC

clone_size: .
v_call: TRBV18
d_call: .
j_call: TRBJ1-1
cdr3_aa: CASSAGSGDTEAFF
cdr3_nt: TGTGCCAGCTCAGCCGGATCGGGGGACACTGAAGCTTTCTTT

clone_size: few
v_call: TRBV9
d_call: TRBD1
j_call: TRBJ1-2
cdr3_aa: CASRGTGLSNYGYTF
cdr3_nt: TGTGCCAGCAGAGGGACAGGGCTTTCTAACTATGGCTACACCTTC

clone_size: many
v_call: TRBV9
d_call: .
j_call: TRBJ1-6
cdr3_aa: CASSATTGVGVNSPLHF
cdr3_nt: TGTGCCAGCAGCGCCACCACCGGGGTCGGGGTTAATTCACCCCTCCACTTT

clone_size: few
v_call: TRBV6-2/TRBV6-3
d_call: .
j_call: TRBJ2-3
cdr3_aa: CASRPSAATDTQYF
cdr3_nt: TGTGCCAGCAGGCCGTCCGCCGCCACAGATACGCAGTATTTT

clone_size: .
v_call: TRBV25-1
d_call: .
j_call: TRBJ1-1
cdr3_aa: CASSEFADNTEAFF
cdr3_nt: TGTGCCAGCAGTGAATTTGCGGATAACACTGAAGCTTTCTTT

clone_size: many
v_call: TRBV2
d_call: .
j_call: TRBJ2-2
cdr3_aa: CASSNEITGELFF
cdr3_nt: TGTGCCAGCAGCAATGAGATCACCGGGGAGCTGTTTTTT

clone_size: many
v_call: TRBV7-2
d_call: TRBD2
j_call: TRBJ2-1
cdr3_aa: CATLLAGGYNEQFF
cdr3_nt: TGTGCCACCCTACTAGCGGGAGGTTACAATGAGCAGTTCTTC

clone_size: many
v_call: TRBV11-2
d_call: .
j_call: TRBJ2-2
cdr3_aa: CASSLDLSYTGELFF
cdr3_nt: TGTGCCAGCAGCTTAGATCTTAGCTACACCGGGGAGCTGTTTTTT